This entry lists 17 T cell receptor beta chains sequenced from one sample in a study of shared clonotypes between healthy human individuals. Terminally differentiated effector memory CD45RA+ cells were excluded from the naive CD8 cells, which were CD45RO-negative and positively selected for CCR7. Sequenced by immunoSEQ multiplex PCR; TCRdb stores in-frame clones only, minus some. Of some 2,000,000 clones in the sample, about 95% are singletons; the top ten hold approximately 1.2%. The material sequenced was naive CD8+ T cells sorted from blood. Every receptor here comes from a man between 18 and 35 years old in good health.

The count of this clone is one. The rearrangement links TRBV5-1 to TRBJ2-5; the D gene is possibly TRBD2 (7 bases). The CDR3 has 16 amino acids. Per germline, CDR1 SGHRS and CDR2 YFSETQ. V dropped 0 bases and J dropped 3 bases, with 15 bases sitting between them. CDR3 sequence: CASSLAGGLSKETQYF. Here the CDR3 DNA reads TGCGCCAGCAGCTTGGCGGGGGGCTTATCTAAAGAGACCCAGTACTTC. Complete variable domain (other parts from reference TRBV5-1 and TRBJ2-5): KAGVTQTPRYLIKTRGQQVTLSCSPISGHRSVSWYQQTPGQGLQFLFEYFSETQRNKGNFPGRFSGRQFSNSRSEMNVSTLELGDSALYLCASSLAGGLSKETQYFGPGTRLLVL.

J is TRBJ2-2 and V is TRBV10-1; D may be TRBD2 (6 bases). Trimming stripped 6 bases from V and 6 bases from J, with 14 bases between. Germline V gene sequence: CDR1 WNHNN, CDR2 SYGVQD (reference sequence). This CDR3 region has 14 residues. The CDR3 DNA is TGCGCCAGCAGCTACTGGAGCGGGCCCGGGGAGCTGTTTTTT. Amino acid sequence: CASSYWSGPGELFF.

This sequence joins TRBV9 and TRBJ1-5, with 8 bases that match TRBD1. Germline CDR1 is SGDLS and CDR2 is YYNGEE. CDR3 length: 17 amino acids. With V trimmed by 3 bases and J by 0 bases, 8 bases remained unmatched. CDR3 in DNA: TGTGCCAGCAGCGCAGGACAGGGCTTAGATAGCAATCAGCCCCAGCATTTT. This gives the protein CASSAGQGLDSNQPQHF.

Note on this clone: The same CDR3 is also encoded by other DNA sequences in this sample. The CDR3 coding sequence is TGTGCCAGCAGCGTGGGGACAGGGGGCCTCGAGCAGTACTTC. Translation: CASSVGTGGLEQYF. The J gene is TRBJ2-7, the V gene TRBV9; 12 bases line up with TRBD1. CDR1 is SGDLS, CDR2 YYNGEE, per germline. This CDR3 is built from 14 residues. The V gene end was trimmed by 2 bases and the J gene end by 6 bases; junction bases not matched to a gene: 3. The whole variable domain, filled in from reference TRBV9 and TRBJ2-7, reads DSGVTQTPKHLITATGQRVTLRCSPRSGDLSVYWYQQSLDQGLQFLIQYYNGEERAKGNILERFSAQQFPDLHSELNLSSLELGDSALYFCASSVGTGGLEQYFGPGTRLTVT.

This sequence joins TRBV7-8 and TRBJ1-4; a possible D gene is TRBD1 (6 bases). There are 13 residues in the CDR3. Trimming removed 5 bases from V and 8 bases from J, with 12 bases in between. The germline V gene encodes CDR1 SGHVS and CDR2 FQNEAQ. The CDR3 region has the DNA TGTGCCAGCAGCCCAGGGGAGGTCGAAAAACTGTTTTTT. It codes for CASSPGEVEKLFF.

This CDR3 reads CASSPGRMNTEAFF. DNA of the CDR3: TGTGCCAGCAGCCCGGGACGGATGAACACTGAAGCTTTCTTT. The rearrangement links TRBV13 to TRBJ1-1, with D possibly TRBD1 on 5 matching bases. Trimming removed 5 bases at V and 0 bases at J, with 10 bases between. CDR1 is PRHDT, CDR2 FYEKMQ, per germline (reference sequence). CDR3 length: 14 residues.

The genes are TRBV25-1 and TRBJ2-3; D is unclear. Germline CDR1 is MGHDK and CDR2 is SYGVNS. V was pared by 6 bases and J by 2 bases, with 12 bases between. CDR3 length equals 14 residues. The CDR3 DNA is TGTGCCAGCAGGAGGTGGGTCCCCACAGATACGCAGTATTTT. Its translation: CASRRWVPTDTQYF.

This chain uses TRBV19 with TRBJ1-1, with D maybe TRBD1 (5 bases). V was clipped by 8 bases and J by 4 bases, with 8 bases between them. The CDR3 totals 11 residues. Germline CDR1 is LNHDA and CDR2 is SQIVND (reference sequence). CDR3 sequence reads: CASGTATEAFF. CDR3 DNA sequence: TGTGCCAGTGGGACGGCCACTGAAGCTTTCTTT.

The sample holds one count of this clone. Relative to the germline gene, one junction end is altered; a read error may explain this. The rearrangement links TRBV6-4 to TRBJ2-1; D remains unclear. CDR3 length: 13 residues. Germline V lookup: CDR1 MRHNA, CDR2 SNTAGT. DNA of the CDR3: TGTGCCAGCAGTAACTCCCTATTCGATGAGCAGTTCTTC. Its translation is CASSNSLFDEQFF.

The chain joins TRBV7-9 to TRBJ1-1; D not certain. V was shortened by 5 bases and J by 2 bases, with 15 bases between the two germline ends. Germline-derived CDR1 and CDR2 are SEHNR and FQNEAQ (reference sequence). The CDR3 totals 15 residues. CDR3 sequence reads: CASSQNRVRNTEAFF. Here the CDR3 DNA reads TGTGCCAGCAGCCAGAACAGAGTGAGAAACACTGAAGCTTTCTTT. Full variable domain (outside the CDR3, taken from reference TRBV7-9 and TRBJ1-1): DTGVSQNPRHKITKRGQNVTFRCDPISEHNRLYWYRQTLGQGPEFLTYFQNEAQLEKSRLLSDRFSAERPKGSFSTLEIQRTEQGDSAMYLCASSQNRVRNTEAFFGQGTRLTVV.

On this clone itself: Within the sample, other DNA sequences also encode this same CDR3. The chain uses TRBV5-6 and TRBJ2-7, with TRBD1 matching over 7 bases. Germline V CDR1 and CDR2: SGHDT, YYEEEE. Trimming at V came to 2 bases and at J to 3 bases, leaving 5 bases not matched to a gene. CDR3 length: 14 amino acids. In DNA form, the CDR3 reads TGTGCCAGCAGCTTTGGGGCAGGGGGCTACGAGCAGTACTTC. As protein: CASSFGAGGYEQYF. Together with reference TRBV5-6 and TRBJ2-7, the CDR3 gives the full variable domain: DAGVTQSPTHLIKTRGQQVTLRCSPKSGHDTVSWYQQALGQGPQFIFQYYEEEERQRGNFPDRFSGHQFPNYSSELNVNALLLGDSALYLCASSFGAGGYEQYFGPGTRLTVT.

This rearrangement joins TRBV19 to TRBJ2-3; weak D call: TRBD2 (5 bases). In germline, CDR1 is LNHDA, CDR2 SQIVND (reference sequence). The CDR3 covers 15 residues. The V end lost 4 bases, the J end lost 0 bases, and 11 bases lay between the germline ends. CDR3 sequence (DNA): TGTGCCAGTAGTACCGGGATCTCTAGCACAGATACGCAGTATTTT. Residues: CASSTGISSTDTQYF.

The V call is TRBV4-1, the J call TRBJ2-5; no clear D gene. Trimming pared 0 bases from V and 0 bases from J, leaving 8 bases between. Germline CDR1 is MGHRA and CDR2 is YSYEKL. The CDR3 contains 15 residues. CDR3 protein: CASSQEKHYQETQYF. As DNA, the CDR3 is TGCGCCAGCAGCCAAGAAAAACACTACCAAGAGACCCAGTACTTC.

The chain has TRBV30 and TRBJ1-1, with no clear D. Per germline, CDR1 GTSNPN and CDR2 SVGIG (reference sequence). V lost 2 bases, J lost 3 bases, and 10 bases lay in between. There are 13 residues in the CDR3. The chain's CDR3 is CAWSLMVDTEAFF. The CDR3 DNA follows: TGTGCCTGGAGTTTGATGGTAGACACTGAAGCTTTCTTT.

V is TRBV7-6 and J is TRBJ2-2; D assignment may be TRBD1 or TRBD2 (5 bases each). V was shortened by 1 base and J by 6 bases, with 15 bases between the two germline ends. The CDR3 extends over 16 amino acids. Germline CDR1 reads SGHVS; CDR2 reads FNYEAQ. CDR3: CASSLVGPGAPGELFF. In DNA, the CDR3 is TGTGCCAGCAGCTTAGTGGGTCCCGGGGCACCCGGGGAGCTGTTTTTT.

V usage is TRBV13 and J usage is TRBJ2-2; the D is unclear. This CDR3 contains 13 residues. Germline V gene sequence: CDR1 PRHDT, CDR2 FYEKMQ (reference sequence). The V end was cut by 0 bases, the J end by 5 bases, with 4 bases between. CDR3 protein: CASSLGETGELFF. CDR3 nucleotides: TGTGCCAGCAGCTTAGGGGAGACCGGGGAGCTGTTTTTT.

Concerning this clone: The identical CDR3 is also encoded by other nucleotide sequences in the sample. V and J are TRBV27 and TRBJ2-7, with 13 bases fitting TRBD2. There are 15 residues in the CDR3. The junction had 3 bases not matched to a gene; V was cut back by 5 bases and J by 2 bases. Looked up from germline, CDR1 is MNHEY and CDR2 is SMNVEV (reference sequence). This CDR3 is CASSPGLAGAYEQYF. CDR3 nucleotides: TGTGCCAGCAGTCCAGGACTAGCGGGGGCCTACGAGCAGTACTTC.